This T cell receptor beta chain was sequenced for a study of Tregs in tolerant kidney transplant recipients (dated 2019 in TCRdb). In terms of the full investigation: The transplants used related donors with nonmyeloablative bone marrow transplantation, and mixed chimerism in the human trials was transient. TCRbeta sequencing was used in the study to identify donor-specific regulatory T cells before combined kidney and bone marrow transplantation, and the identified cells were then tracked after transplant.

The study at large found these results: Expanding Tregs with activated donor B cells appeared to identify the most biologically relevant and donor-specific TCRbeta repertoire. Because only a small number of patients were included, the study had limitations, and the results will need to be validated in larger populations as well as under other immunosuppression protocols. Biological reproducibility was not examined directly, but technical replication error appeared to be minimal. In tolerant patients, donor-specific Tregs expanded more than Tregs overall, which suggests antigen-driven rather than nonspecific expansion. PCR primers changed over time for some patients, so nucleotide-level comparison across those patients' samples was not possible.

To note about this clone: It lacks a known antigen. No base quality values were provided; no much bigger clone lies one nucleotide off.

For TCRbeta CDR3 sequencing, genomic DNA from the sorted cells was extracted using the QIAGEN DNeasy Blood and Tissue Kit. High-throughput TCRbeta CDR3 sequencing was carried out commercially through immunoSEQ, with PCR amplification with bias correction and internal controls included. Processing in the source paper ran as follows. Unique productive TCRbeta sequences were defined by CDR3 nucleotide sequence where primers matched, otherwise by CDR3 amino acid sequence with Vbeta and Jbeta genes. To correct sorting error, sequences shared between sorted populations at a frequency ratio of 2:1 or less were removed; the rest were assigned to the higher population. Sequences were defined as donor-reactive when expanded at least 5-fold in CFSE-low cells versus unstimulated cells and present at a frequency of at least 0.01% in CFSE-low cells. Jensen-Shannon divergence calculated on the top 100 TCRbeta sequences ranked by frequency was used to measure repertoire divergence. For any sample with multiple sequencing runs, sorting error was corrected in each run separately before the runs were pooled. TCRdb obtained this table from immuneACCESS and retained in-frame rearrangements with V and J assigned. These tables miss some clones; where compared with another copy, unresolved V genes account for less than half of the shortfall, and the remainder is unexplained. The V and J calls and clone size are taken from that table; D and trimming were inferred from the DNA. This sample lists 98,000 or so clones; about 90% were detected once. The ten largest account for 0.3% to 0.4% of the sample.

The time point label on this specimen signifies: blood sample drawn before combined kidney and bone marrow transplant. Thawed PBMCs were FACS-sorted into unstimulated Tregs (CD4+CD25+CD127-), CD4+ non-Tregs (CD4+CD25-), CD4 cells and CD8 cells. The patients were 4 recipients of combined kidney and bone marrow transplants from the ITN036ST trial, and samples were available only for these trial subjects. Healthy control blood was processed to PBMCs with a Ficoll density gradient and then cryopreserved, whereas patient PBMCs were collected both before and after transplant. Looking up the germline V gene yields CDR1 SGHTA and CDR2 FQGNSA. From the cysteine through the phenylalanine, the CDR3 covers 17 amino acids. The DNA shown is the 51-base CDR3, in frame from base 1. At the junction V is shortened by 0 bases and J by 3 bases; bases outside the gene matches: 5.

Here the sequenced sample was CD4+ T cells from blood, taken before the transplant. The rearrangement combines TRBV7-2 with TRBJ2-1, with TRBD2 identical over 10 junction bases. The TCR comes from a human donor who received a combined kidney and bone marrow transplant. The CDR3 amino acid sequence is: CASSLASWTSGYNEQFF. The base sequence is TGTGCCAGCAGCTTAGCATCGTGGACTAGCGGCTACAATGAGCAGTTCTTC.